A single sample gave rise to the 30 T cell receptor beta chains below, sequenced in a study of response to subunit inactivated influenza vaccine. MiXCR, run by TCRdb on the RT-PCR reads, gives a single entry per CDR3 protein. The sample gives roughly 760,000 distinct CDR3 sequences, approximately 21% of which show up once; roughly 10% is in the top ten. The sample here was PBMCs from blood, taken 5 days after vaccination. The receptors here all came from a middle-aged man who received an inactivated influenza vaccine.

This clonotype turned up a few times. The J gene is TRBJ2-7, the V gene TRBV12-3 or TRBV12-4; the match to TRBD1 covers 9 bases. Trimming cost V 6 bases and J 3 bases; bases outside gene matches: 9. This CDR3 is built from 15 residues. The CDR3: CASSLRDRVGYEQYF. The CDR3, as DNA: TGTGCCAGCAGCCTCCGGGACAGGGTAGGCTACGAGCAGTACTTC.

J is TRBJ1-2 and V is TRBV7-9; D not resolved. This CDR3 contains 13 residues. Trimming pared 3 bases from V and 8 bases from J, leaving 13 bases between. Germline V gives CDR1 SEHNR, CDR2 FQNEAQ (reference sequence). In DNA form, the CDR3 reads TGTGCCAGCAGCTTCCCGGGCGGCGTGGGCTACACCTTC. Amino acids: CASSFPGGVGYTF.

This clonotype has only a few counts. The chain employs TRBV20-1 and TRBJ2-7; 10 bases align to TRBD1. The CDR3 spans 15 residues. Trimming cost V 0 bases and J 2 bases; bases outside gene matches: 4. Germline-derived CDR1 and CDR2 are DFQATT and SNEGSKA (reference sequence). The CDR3 DNA sequence: TGCAGTGCTAGAGATCTCGGACAGGGGGCCTACGAGCAGTACTTC. Translated: CSARDLGQGAYEQYF.

This clonotype was observed a few times. V gene TRBV6-2 or TRBV6-3 combines with J gene TRBJ2-7, with 9 bases fitting TRBD2. The junction had 7 bases not matched to a gene; V was cut back by 6 bases and J by 13 bases. Germline V gives CDR1 MNHEY, CDR2 SVGEGT. This CDR3 has 11 residues. Here the CDR3 DNA reads TGTGCCAGCAGGTCAAGACTAGCGGTTTACTTC. Its translation is CASRSRLAVYF.

This clonotype turned up a few times. The V gene is TRBV4-2, the J gene TRBJ2-2; the match to TRBD2 covers 12 bases. The CDR3 length is 20 residues. The V and J ends lost 1 base and 4 bases, in that order; junction bases with no gene match: 13. The germline CDR1 and CDR2 sequences are LGHNA and YNFKEQ. The CDR3 loop reads CASSQVPASGRVPRTGELFF. CDR3 bases: TGTGCCAGCAGCCAAGTTCCGGCTAGCGGGAGGGTTCCCCGCACCGGGGAGCTGTTTTTT.

The rearrangement uses TRBV5-1 and TRBJ1-1; 10 bases match TRBD1. V shed 7 bases, J shed 1 base, and the junction held 10 bases outside the gene matches. The germline gives CDR1 SGHRS, CDR2 YFSETQ. The CDR3 is 16 amino acids. This CDR3 is CASDSGTGVPNTEAFF. Here the CDR3 DNA reads TGCGCCAGCGATTCCGGGACAGGGGTTCCGAACACTGAAGCTTTCTTT.

This clonotype was detected only a few times. V is TRBV5-1 and J is TRBJ1-5; tentative D call: TRBD1 (5 bases). V dropped 2 bases and J dropped 3 bases, with 12 bases sitting between them. This CDR3 spans 15 amino acids. CDR1 SGHRS and CDR2 YFSETQ come from the germline V gene. CDR3 protein: CASSFEGRDNQPQHF. The DNA for the CDR3 is TGCGCCAGCAGCTTTGAAGGCAGGGACAATCAGCCCCAGCATTTT.

The rearrangement links TRBV9 to TRBJ2-3, with 10 bases matching TRBD2. V was clipped by 3 bases and J by 6 bases; unmatched bases: 4. Germline V gene lookup returns CDR1 SGDLS and CDR2 YYNGEE. The CDR3 runs to 14 residues. The CDR3 nucleotides read TGTGCCAGCAGCGGGGGGGGACTAGCGGATACGCAGTATTTT. This translates into CASSGGGLADTQYF.

This clonotype was observed a few times. V gene TRBV29-1 combines with J gene TRBJ2-1; 10 bases match TRBD2. Trimming took 3 bases from V and 5 from J; bases not matched to a gene: 16. Germline values: CDR1 SQVTM, CDR2 ANQGSEA. This CDR3 contains 18 residues. CDR3 amino acids: CSVEDPELLAGAHNEQFF. The CDR3 DNA reads TGCAGCGTTGAGGATCCCGAACTTCTAGCGGGAGCCCACAATGAGCAGTTCTTC.

In its sample, this clonotype was seen a few times. This chain joins TRBV14 and TRBJ2-7, with a possible D match to TRBD2 (6 bases). Germline assignment: CDR1 SGHDN and CDR2 FVKESK. Trimming stripped 4 bases from V and 0 bases from J, with 19 bases between. The CDR3 covers 17 residues. The CDR3 is CASSPLMGLASSYEQYF. The CDR3 DNA reads as TGTGCCAGCAGCCCTTTAATGGGTCTAGCGAGCTCCTACGAGCAGTACTTC.

This clonotype came up many times. The chain carries TRBV10-3 and TRBJ2-5; tentatively, D is TRBD2 (6 bases). Trimming took off 6 bases at V and 4 bases at J, with 18 bases between the two ends. CDR1 and CDR2 from the germline V gene are ENHRY and SYGVKD. This CDR3 has 15 residues. The CDR3 here is CAIRTGTPGPETQYF. The CDR3 coding sequence is TGTGCCATCAGGACCGGGACTCCGGGCCCAGAGACCCAGTACTTC.

This sequence joins TRBV20-1 and TRBJ2-5; the D is unclear. The CDR3 sequence is 15 residues long. Germline values: CDR1 DFQATT, CDR2 SNEGSKA (reference sequence). The V and J ends lost 6 bases and 0 bases respectively, with 17 bases between them. CDR3 protein: CSAPLSRGYQETQYF. CDR3 bases: TGCAGTGCCCCCCTTTCTCGCGGTTACCAAGAGACCCAGTACTTC.

This clonotype was recorded at least ten times. The chain combines TRBV20-1 with TRBJ2-1; perhaps TRBD2 as D (5 bases). The CDR3 runs 15 residues. Germline V gene data show CDR1 as DFQATT and CDR2 as SNEGSKA (reference sequence). V lost 6 bases and J lost 0, with 15 bases in between. CDR3 DNA: TGCAGTGCCTCTCCCGGGAAGAGCTCCTACAATGAGCAGTTCTTC. It is translated as CSASPGKSSYNEQFF.

This rearrangement joins TRBV10-2 to TRBJ2-3; TRBD2 might be the D (5 bases). This CDR3 has 19 amino acids. The V end lost 6 bases, the J end lost 2 bases, and 27 bases lay between the germline ends. Germline lookup yields CDR1 WSHSY and CDR2 SAAADI. CDR3 residues: CASRSVLSHGLSITDTQYF. The CDR3 coding sequence is TGCGCCAGCAGGTCCGTGTTAAGTCATGGACTTTCTATCACAGATACGCAGTATTTT.

About this clonotype itself: A read error may account for a junction end that differs from germline. The chain uses TRBV5-6 and TRBJ2-1; no definite D call. Per the germline V gene, CDR1 is SGHDT and CDR2 is YYEEEE. The CDR3 extends over 14 amino acids. CDR3 amino acids: CASRREKLYNEQFF. Written as DNA, the CDR3 is TGTGCTAGCAGACGTGAAAAGCTATACAATGAGCAGTTCTTC.

There are a few counts of this clonotype. The V and J genes are TRBV4-2 and TRBJ2-1; the match to TRBD2 covers 16 bases. The CDR3 spans 19 residues. V lost 4 bases to trimming and J lost 8 bases; unmatched junction nucleotides: 14. Germline CDR1 reads LGHNA; CDR2 reads YNFKEQ. The CDR3 DNA sequence: TGTGCCAGCAGCCCCGGGGGACTAGCGGGAGGGCCTAGGGACCATGAGCAGTTCTTC. Translation: CASSPGGLAGGPRDHEQFF.

This clonotype was counted a few times. The chain uses TRBV18 and TRBJ1-2; D might be TRBD1 (5 bases). The CDR3 is 16 amino acids. Between the trimmed V and J ends, which lost 6 bases and 2 bases, there was a span of 19 bases. Germline V gene lookup returns CDR1 KGHSH and CDR2 LQKENI. CDR3 loop: CASSSGTGIKNYGYTF. CDR3 coding DNA: TGTGCCAGCTCTTCCGGGACGGGTATAAAGAACTATGGCTACACCTTC.

This clonotype was recorded a few times. The chain combines TRBV4-2 with TRBJ2-1; 7 bases line up with TRBD2. The CDR3 consists of 15 residues. Unmatched junction bases numbered 4, after V lost 1 base and J lost 4 bases. Germline V gene data show CDR1 as LGHNA and CDR2 as YNFKEQ. The CDR3 reads CASSQGGGVYNEQFF. Here the CDR3 DNA reads TGTGCCAGCAGCCAAGGCGGGGGAGTATACAATGAGCAGTTCTTC.

V is TRBV12-3 or TRBV12-4 and J is TRBJ2-1; 10 positions match TRBD1. The CDR3 loop spans 17 amino acids. V lost 11 bases, J lost 3 bases, and 16 bases stayed unmatched. The CDR3 nucleotides are TGTGCCGCTGAAGGGACAGGGGCCCCCGGGGACTACAATGAGCAGTTCTTC. This encodes CAAEGTGAPGDYNEQFF.

This clonotype was seen only a few times. The J gene is TRBJ2-7, the V gene TRBV7-9; unclear D gene. Deletions cut 3 bases from V and 4 bases from J, with 13 bases between. The germline gives CDR1 SEHNR, CDR2 FQNEAQ (reference sequence). The CDR3 spans 14 residues. CDR3 nucleotides: TGTGCCAGCAGCTTCTCCAAGAATCAATACGAGCAGTACTTC. Its protein product is CASSFSKNQYEQYF.

This clonotype was counted only a few times. The chain couples TRBV6-5 to TRBJ1-6, with 7 nucleotides matching TRBD1. Germline CDR1 is MNHEY and CDR2 is SVGAGI. V gave up 2 bases and J gave up 6 bases; unmatched junction bases: 1. The CDR3 covers 14 residues. The CDR3 coding sequence is TGTGCCAGCAGTTACGGGGACAGTAATTCACCCCTCCACTTT. This gives the protein CASSYGDSNSPLHF.

This clonotype was counted between two and nine times. This chain joins TRBV20-1 and TRBJ2-2; D unclear. V shed 0 bases and J shed 0 bases, with 14 bases lying between them. The germline V gene encodes CDR1 DFQATT and CDR2 SNEGSKA (reference sequence). The CDR3 runs to 17 residues. CDR3 DNA: TGCAGTGCTAGAGATTTCAAGCGAACTGCGAACACCGGGGAGCTGTTTTTT. Translation: CSARDFKRTANTGELFF.

This sequence joins TRBV7-9 and TRBJ2-5; D gene unclear. The CDR3 is 15 residues long. Germline CDR1 is SEHNR and CDR2 is FQNEAQ (reference sequence). Trimming stripped 11 bases from V and 2 bases from J, with 21 bases between. CDR3 loop: CAGTRSRLGQETQYF. Here the CDR3 DNA reads TGTGCCGGAACCCGGAGTAGGCTGGGACAAGAGACCCAGTACTTC.

This clonotype has a handful of counts. The chain is built from TRBV20-1 and TRBJ2-7, with D uncertain. Trimming shortened V by 2 bases and J by 4 bases, and 12 bases separated the two germline ends. This CDR3 has 13 amino acids. Looked up from germline, CDR1 is DFQATT and CDR2 is SNEGSKA (reference sequence). In DNA, the CDR3 is TGCAGTGCTAGAACCCCCGCTGGGTACGAGCAGTACTTC. Translated, it gives CSARTPAGYEQYF.

This clonotype turned up a few times. The V gene is TRBV5-1, the J gene TRBJ2-7; D is ambiguous. Germline CDR1 reads SGHRS; CDR2 reads YFSETQ. V was cut by 0 bases and J by 3 bases, with 13 bases left in between. The CDR3 is 15 residues long. This CDR3 reads CASSLGDTNLYEQYF. In DNA, the CDR3 is TGCGCCAGCAGCTTGGGGGATACTAACCTCTACGAGCAGTACTTC.

This chain joins TRBV4-2 and TRBJ2-1; 10 bases map to TRBD2. CDR3 length: 17 residues. Germline-derived CDR1 and CDR2 are LGHNA and YNFKEQ. With V trimmed by 4 bases and J by 6 bases, 12 bases remained unmatched. CDR3 in DNA: TGTGCCAGCAGCCCCTACCCTCAGCGGGGGGGTCTCAATGAGCAGTTCTTC. As protein: CASSPYPQRGGLNEQFF.

This clonotype came up a few times. This chain uses TRBV10-2 with TRBJ1-2, with D maybe TRBD1 (6 bases). The germline V gene has CDR1 WSHSY and CDR2 SAAADI. Trimming left V 3 bases short and J 7 bases short, with 15 bases between. CDR3 length equals 14 residues. The DNA for the CDR3 is TGCGCCAGCAGTGACTGGACAGAAGGGTCTGGCTACACCTTC. Translated: CASSDWTEGSGYTF.

This clonotype has just a few counts. The rearrangement joins TRBV6-2 or TRBV6-3 to TRBJ2-2; D ambiguous. Trimming cost V 3 bases and J 8 bases, with 13 bases left between them. Germline V gene sequence: CDR1 MNHEY, CDR2 SVGEGT. This CDR3 comprises 14 residues. In nucleotides, the CDR3 is TGTGCCAGCAGTTATCGCCCCCCGGCTGGGGAGCTGTTTTTT. This translates into CASSYRPPAGELFF.

The table lists this clonotype with a few counts. The CDR3 reads CASRILGGGPGYEQYF. Here the CDR3 DNA reads TGTGCCAGCAGAATCTTAGGGGGGGGTCCGGGGTACGAGCAGTACTTC. The chain carries TRBV28 and TRBJ2-7; D might be TRBD2 (7 bases). Germline lookup yields CDR1 MDHEN and CDR2 SYDVKM. V lost 6 bases, J lost 4 bases, and 22 bases lay in between. CDR3 size: 16 residues.

This clonotype was picked up many times. This chain uses TRBV11-2 with TRBJ2-5; D gene unclear. Deletions cut 1 base from V and 0 bases from J, with 3 bases between. Germline lookup yields CDR1 SGHAT and CDR2 FQNNGV. CDR3 length: 13 amino acids. The CDR3 region is CASSLVYQETQYF. The CDR3, as DNA: TGTGCCAGCAGCTTAGTGTACCAAGAGACCCAGTACTTC.